The rows below give T cell receptor beta chains drawn from one sample of a study of blood T cell repertoires in COVID-19. The data were produced by immunoSEQ multiplex PCR, yet TCRdb's version contains in-frame clones alone and is incomplete. The data show about 200,000 clones, with 79% seen just once and around 5.4% held by the top ten. The sequencing sample was made of peripheral blood. All receptors come from a woman aged 40 to 50 with COVID-19, enrolled during active disease. Both conserved end residues are trimmed from each CDR3. The D gene is left open where the match is weak. The size entry is marked missing in some rows and otherwise reads once, few, many or a size class.

TRBD2	TRBV19	-	ASSSPGLVPSYNEQF
-	TRBV7-3	-	ASSSGGPGSGNTIY
-	TRBV7-2	few	ASSLRGLGQDEAF
TRBD2	TRBV19	few	ASSPNGRTEQF
-	TRBV10-2	-	ASRGGRYEQY
-	TRBV5-1	-	ASSPEAGVGGYGYT
TRBD1	TRBV5-1	-	ASSLAGQGNSPLH
-	TRBV6-1	-	ASSEASGTRLQPQH
-	TRBV19	-	ASSIRQATYNEQF
-	TRBV2	-	ASRRNSNQPQH
-	TRBV7-6	-	ASSQQDYEQY
-	TRBV7-2	-	ASSLNRANTEAF
TRBD1	TRBV18	-	ASSVGQDYGYT
-	TRBV7-2	few	ASSPGGISNQPQH
-	TRBV6-5	-	ASSYVKRLWNTEAF
-	TRBV7-6	-	ASSLNARLQATDEQY
TRBD2	TRBV4-2	few	ASRPGLAGKNEQF